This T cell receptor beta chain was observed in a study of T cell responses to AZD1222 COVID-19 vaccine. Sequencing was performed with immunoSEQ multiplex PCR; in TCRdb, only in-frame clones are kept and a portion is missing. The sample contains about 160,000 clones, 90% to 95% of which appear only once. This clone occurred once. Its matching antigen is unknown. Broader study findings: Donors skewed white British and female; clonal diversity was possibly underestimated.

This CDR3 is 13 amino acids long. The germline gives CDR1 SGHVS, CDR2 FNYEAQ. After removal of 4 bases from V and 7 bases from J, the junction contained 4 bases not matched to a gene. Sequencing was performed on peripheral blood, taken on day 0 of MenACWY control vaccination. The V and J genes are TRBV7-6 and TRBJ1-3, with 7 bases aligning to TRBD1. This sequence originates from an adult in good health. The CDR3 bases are TGTGCCAGCAGCTCACAGACAGGGAACACCATATATTTT. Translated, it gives CASSSQTGNTIYF.